This T cell receptor (beta chain) is drawn from a study of CD8 T cells in ankylosing spondylitis. As the method for making TCR beta libraries, quantitative 5'-RACE with molecular barcodes was used. Each CDR3 protein is one row after TCRdb ran MiXCR on the 5' RACE reads. The sample consists of 350,000 or so distinct CDR3 sequences, roughly 14% of them appearing once. The CDR3 runs 14 residues. Germline CDR1 and CDR2: SEHNR and FQNEAQ (reference sequence). V gave up 4 bases and J gave up 1 base, with 11 bases separating them. About this clonotype itself: The target antigen is unknown.

Study outcomes and limitations: As for the disease-linked clones, they showed a CD8+ phenotype and occurred at relatively low frequencies in peripheral blood. It appeared that ankylosing spondylitis blood was characterized by a TCR beta motif of eight highly homologous variants. A number of the motif variants had already been described in reactive arthritis synovial fluid and blood.

This chain joins TRBV7-9 and TRBJ2-7; D ambiguous. The source is a male donor with ankylosing spondylitis or in good health (not recorded which). The specimen sequenced was blood, either unsorted or a sorted T cell fraction (not recorded which). CDR3 nucleotide sequence: TGTGCCAGCAGCTCCCAGGCCCAATCCTACGAGCAGTACTTC. Amino acids: CASSSQAQSYEQYF.